This TCR beta chain is drawn from a study of CD8 T cells in Susac syndrome. Trimming took 0 bases from V and 3 from J, leaving 9 bases between them. CDR1 is SGHNT and CDR2 is YENEEA in the germline V gene. This CDR3 comprises 14 residues. It was negative isolation that provided the CD8+ and CD4+ T cells, whereas TEMRA cells were enriched by FACS. As for this clonotype: Antigen: not known.

Study-level findings and limits: None of the CD4+ T cell repertoires in Susac syndrome showed clonal expansion.

RNA, at about 0.45 to 1 ug, was reverse transcribed with random hexamers. From the immunoSEQ multiplex PCR reads, TCRdb called clonotypes with MiXCR, one entry per CDR3 protein. Here the sample spans roughly 250,000 distinct CDR3 sequences, about 95% being singletons. V is TRBV11-3 and J is TRBJ2-7; D call uncertain. Sequenced input: CD4+ T cells from PBMCs. The clonotype comes from a human donor with Susac syndrome. The CDR3 here is CASSLDSRSYEQYF. CDR3 in DNA: TGTGCCAGCAGCTTAGATTCAAGGAGCTACGAGCAGTACTTC. The full variable domain, with the rest looked up from reference TRBV11-3 and TRBJ2-7, is EAGVVQSPRYKIIEKKQPVAFWCNPISGHNTLYWYLQNLGQGPELLIRYENEEAVDDSQLPKDRFSAERLKGVDSTLKIQPAELGDSAVYLCASSLDSRSYEQYFGPGTRLTVT.